The text below deals with one T cell receptor beta chain. Treatment reported: 15 to 20 received Ad26.COV2.S at low or high dose, single or two shots; about 5 received placebo; per-sample allocation not given. After the first vaccine or placebo injection, samples were drawn on day 63. Measured with immunoSEQ multiplex PCR; TCRdb has only the in-frame clones, and not every one. The data contain about 280,000 clones, more than 75% of them singletons. The data were obtained in a study of Ad26.COV2.S vaccination and SARS-CoV-2 variants. Germline V gene data show CDR1 as SEHNR and CDR2 as FQNEAQ (reference sequence). This CDR3 region has 13 residues. Trimming removed 5 bases at V and 3 bases at J, with 10 bases between.

V gene TRBV7-9 combines with J gene TRBJ1-2; D is unclear. The receptor was derived from a person aged 18-60 years who received the Ad26.COV2.S COVID-19 vaccine or a placebo. The sample was peripheral blood, taken in a trial of Ad26.COV2.S vaccine versus placebo. This chain's CDR3 is CASSLRTDYGYTF. For the CDR3, the DNA is TGTGCCAGCAGCCTCCGGACGGACTATGGCTACACCTTC.